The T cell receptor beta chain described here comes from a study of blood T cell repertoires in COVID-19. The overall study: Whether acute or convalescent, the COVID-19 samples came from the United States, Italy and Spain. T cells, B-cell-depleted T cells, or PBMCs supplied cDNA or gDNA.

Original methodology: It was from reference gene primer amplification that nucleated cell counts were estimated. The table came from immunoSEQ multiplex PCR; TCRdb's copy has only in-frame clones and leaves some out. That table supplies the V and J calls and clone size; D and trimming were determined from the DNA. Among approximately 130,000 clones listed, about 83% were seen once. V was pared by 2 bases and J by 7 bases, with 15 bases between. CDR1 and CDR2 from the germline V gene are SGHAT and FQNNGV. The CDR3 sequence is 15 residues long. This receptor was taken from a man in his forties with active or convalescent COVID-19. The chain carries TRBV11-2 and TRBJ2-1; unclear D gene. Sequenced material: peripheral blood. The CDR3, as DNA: TGTGCCAGCAGCTTAAGTTGGGTTGGCGGTAATGAGCAGTTCTTC. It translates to CASSLSWVGGNEQFF.